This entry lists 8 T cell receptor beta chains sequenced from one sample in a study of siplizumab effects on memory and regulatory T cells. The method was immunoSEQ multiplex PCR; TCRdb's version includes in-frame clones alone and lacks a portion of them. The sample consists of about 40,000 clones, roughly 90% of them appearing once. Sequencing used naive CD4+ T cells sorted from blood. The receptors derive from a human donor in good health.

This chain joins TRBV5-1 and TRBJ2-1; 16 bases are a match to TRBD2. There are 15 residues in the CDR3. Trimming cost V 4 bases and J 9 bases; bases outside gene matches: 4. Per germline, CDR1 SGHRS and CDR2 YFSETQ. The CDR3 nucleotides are TGCGCCAGCAGCCTCGGGACTAGCGGGGGGGCTGAGCAGTTCTTC. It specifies CASSLGTSGGAEQFF. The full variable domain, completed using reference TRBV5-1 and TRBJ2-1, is KAGVTQTPRYLIKTRGQQVTLSCSPISGHRSVSWYQQTPGQGLQFLFEYFSETQRNKGNFPGRFSGRQFSNSRSEMNVSTLELGDSALYLCASSLGTSGGAEQFFGPGTRLTVL.

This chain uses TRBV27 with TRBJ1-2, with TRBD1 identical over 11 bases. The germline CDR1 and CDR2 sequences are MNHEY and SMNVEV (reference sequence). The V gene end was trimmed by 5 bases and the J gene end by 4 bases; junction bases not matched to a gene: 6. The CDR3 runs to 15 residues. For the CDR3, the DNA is TGTGCCAGCAGTCCACGGACAGGGGGCGGCTATGGCTACACCTTC. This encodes CASSPRTGGGYGYTF.

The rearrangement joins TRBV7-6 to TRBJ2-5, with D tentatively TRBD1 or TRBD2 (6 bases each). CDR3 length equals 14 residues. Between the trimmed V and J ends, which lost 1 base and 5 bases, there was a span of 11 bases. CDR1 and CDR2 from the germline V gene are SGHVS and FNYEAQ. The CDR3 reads CASSLGGAGETQYF. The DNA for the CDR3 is TGTGCCAGCAGCTTAGGGGGGGCCGGTGAGACCCAGTACTTC.

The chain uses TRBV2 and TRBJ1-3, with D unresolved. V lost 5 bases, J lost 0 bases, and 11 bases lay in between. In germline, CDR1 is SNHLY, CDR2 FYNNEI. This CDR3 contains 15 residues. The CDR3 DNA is TGTGCCAGCAGTCCCGACATCGTCTCTGGAAACACCATATATTTT. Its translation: CASSPDIVSGNTIYF.

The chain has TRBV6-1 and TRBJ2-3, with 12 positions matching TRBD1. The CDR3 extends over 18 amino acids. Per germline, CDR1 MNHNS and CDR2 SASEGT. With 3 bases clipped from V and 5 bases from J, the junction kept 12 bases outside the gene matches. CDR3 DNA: TGTGCCAGCAGTGAGGGACAGGGGGCCGCCTTTGCAAGAGATACGCAGTATTTT. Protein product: CASSEGQGAAFARDTQYF.

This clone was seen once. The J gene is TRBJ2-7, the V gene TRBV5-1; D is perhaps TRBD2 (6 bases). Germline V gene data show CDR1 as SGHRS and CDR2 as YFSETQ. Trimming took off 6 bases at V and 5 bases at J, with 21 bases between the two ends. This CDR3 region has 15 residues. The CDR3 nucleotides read TGCGCCAGCAATCCCCTGGGCGGGGCTCCCAACGAGCAGTACTTC. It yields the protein CASNPLGGAPNEQYF.

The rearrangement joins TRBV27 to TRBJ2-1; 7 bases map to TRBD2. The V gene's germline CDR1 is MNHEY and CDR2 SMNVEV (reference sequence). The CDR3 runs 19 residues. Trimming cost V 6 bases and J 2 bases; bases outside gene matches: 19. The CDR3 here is CASSRRVGSGNPPYNEQFF. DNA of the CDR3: TGTGCCAGCAGCCGGAGGGTGGGCAGCGGGAATCCGCCCTACAATGAGCAGTTCTTC.

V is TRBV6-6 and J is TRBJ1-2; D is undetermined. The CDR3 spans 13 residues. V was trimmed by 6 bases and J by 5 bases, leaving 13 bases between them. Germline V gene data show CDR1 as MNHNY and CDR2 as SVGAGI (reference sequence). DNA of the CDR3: TGTGCCAGCAGAACGGCAGGAAGGTATGGCTACACCTTC. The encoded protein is CASRTAGRYGYTF.